One and the same sample provided the 29 T cell receptor beta chains below, sequenced in a study of CD8 T cells in Susac syndrome. It was with random hexamers that 0.5 to 1 ug RNA was reverse transcribed. TCRdb re-analysed the immunoSEQ multiplex PCR reads in MiXCR, keeping a single row per CDR3 protein. Seen here are 100,000 to 150,000 distinct CDR3 sequences, around 94% observed once, and the top ten hold more than 0.2%. What was sequenced was CD8+ T cells from PBMCs. All receptors derive from a human donor with Susac syndrome.

This clonotype appeared a few times. The V gene is TRBV13, the J gene TRBJ1-2, with TRBD1 as a possible D gene (5 bases). The CDR3 length is 14 residues. Germline loops: CDR1 PRHDT, CDR2 FYEKMQ (reference sequence). V gave up 1 base and J gave up 1 base, with 7 bases separating them. The CDR3 is CASSLEGDNYGYTF. The CDR3 nucleotides read TGTGCCAGCAGCTTAGAAGGGGATAACTATGGCTACACCTTC.

This clonotype has a handful of counts. V usage is TRBV4-1 and J usage is TRBJ1-5, with D uncertain. The CDR3 has 15 amino acids. V was clipped by 0 bases and J by 1 base, with 7 bases between them. Looked up from germline, CDR1 is MGHRA and CDR2 is YSYEKL. CDR3 residues: CASSQDRSSNQPQHF. In DNA form, the CDR3 reads TGCGCCAGCAGCCAAGATCGATCCAGCAATCAGCCCCAGCATTTT.

The rearrangement links TRBV6-2 or TRBV6-3 to TRBJ2-3, with D maybe TRBD2 (5 bases). V lost 5 bases to trimming and J lost 0 bases, with 12 bases between them. Germline loops: CDR1 MNHEY, CDR2 SVGEGT. The length of the CDR3 is 15 residues. The CDR3 DNA reads as TGTGCCAGCAGTCGAAAGGGAGTGAGCACAGATACGCAGTATTTT. Translated, it gives CASSRKGVSTDTQYF.

This clonotype came up once. The chain couples TRBV4-2 to TRBJ2-5; no clear D gene. Trimming shortened V by 2 bases and J by 2 bases, and 6 bases separated the two germline ends. Germline V gene data show CDR1 as LGHNA and CDR2 as YNFKEQ. This CDR3 region has 13 residues. The CDR3 nucleotides read TGTGCCAGCAGCCAAACGGAACAAGAGACCCAGTACTTC. Amino acids: CASSQTEQETQYF.

This chain connects TRBV6-4 to TRBJ2-3; perhaps TRBD1 as D (5 bases). This CDR3 is 16 amino acids long. Germline V gene lookup returns CDR1 MRHNA and CDR2 SNTAGT. Trimming removed 6 bases from V and 4 bases from J, with 20 bases in between. CDR3 amino acids: CASSPSGQSGPDTQYF. CDR3 bases: TGTGCCAGCAGCCCATCGGGTCAGTCAGGGCCAGATACGCAGTATTTT.

CDR3 sequence reads: CASSADRENYGYTF. The CDR3, as DNA: TGCGCCAGCAGTGCCGACAGGGAGAACTATGGCTACACCTTC. V gene TRBV4-1 combines with J gene TRBJ1-2, with 7 bases fitting TRBD1. The junction had 6 bases not matched to a gene; V was cut back by 6 bases and J by 2 bases. This CDR3 is 14 amino acids long. From germline, CDR1 is MGHRA and CDR2 YSYEKL.

The chain is built from TRBV7-9 and TRBJ2-2; D is ambiguous. Germline CDR1 SEHNR, CDR2 FQNEAQ (reference sequence). With 3 bases removed from V and 7 bases from J, the gap between germline ends came to 15 bases. The CDR3 is made up of 15 amino acids. The CDR3 DNA sequence: TGTGCCAGCAGCTTCCCCCAGGTTCCGGACGGGGAGCTGTTTTTT. Amino acid sequence: CASSFPQVPDGELFF.

This chain connects TRBV28 to TRBJ2-7; possibly TRBD2 for D (5 bases). Germline CDR1 and CDR2: MDHEN and SYDVKM. The CDR3 is 15 residues long. V was pared by 4 bases and J by 1 base, with 14 bases between. The CDR3 loop is CASSYLGLLSYEQYF. The CDR3 DNA reads as TGTGCCAGCAGTTACTTAGGACTGTTGTCCTACGAGCAGTACTTC.

The CDR3, as DNA: TGTGCCAGCACCCACCCCTTCTATGGCTACACCTTC. It is translated as CASTHPFYGYTF. The chain couples TRBV12-3 or TRBV12-4 to TRBJ1-2; D is undetermined. The V end lost 7 bases, the J end lost 4 bases, and 10 bases lay between the germline ends. This CDR3 spans 12 amino acids.

This clonotype was found a few times. CDR3 protein: CASSLAEQFF. The CDR3 DNA is TGTGCCAGCAGTTTAGCGGAGCAGTTCTTC. This chain joins TRBV12-3 or TRBV12-4 and TRBJ2-1, with D unclear. With 0 bases removed from V and 10 bases from J, the gap between germline ends came to 1 base. The CDR3 runs to 10 residues.

This chain uses TRBV19 with TRBJ1-5; D not resolved. The germline gives CDR1 LNHDA, CDR2 SQIVND (reference sequence). V was clipped by 3 bases and J by 5 bases, with 20 bases between them. The CDR3 spans 17 residues. The CDR3, as DNA: TGTGCCAGTAGTATCGAGTTTAGATTGGATTTCGATCAGCCCCAGCATTTT. This translates into CASSIEFRLDFDQPQHF. Looking up the rest from reference TRBV19 and TRBJ1-5 gives the full variable domain: DGGITQSPKYLFRKEGQNVTLSCEQNLNHDAMYWYRQDPGQGLRLIYYSQIVNDFQKGDIAEGYSVSREKKESFPLTVTSAQKNPTAFYLCASSIEFRLDFDQPQHFGDGTRLSIL.

The chain employs TRBV18 and TRBJ2-3; D gene unclear. The CDR3 length is 14 residues. CDR1 and CDR2 from the germline V gene are KGHSH and LQKENI. V was shortened by 0 bases and J by 1 base, with 5 bases between the two germline ends. The CDR3 DNA is TGTGCCAGCTCACCACCCGGGCGCACAGATACGCAGTATTTT. Its protein is CASSPPGRTDTQYF.

V is TRBV6-2 or TRBV6-3 and J is TRBJ1-1; D may be TRBD1 (5 bases). CDR1 and CDR2 (germline): MNHEY, SVGEGT. V lost 7 bases to trimming and J lost 8 bases, with 14 bases between them. This CDR3 is 12 amino acids long. The CDR3 DNA is TGTGCCAGCACTCAGGGTCGGATGGAAGCTTTCTTT. Translation: CASTQGRMEAFF.

The chain links TRBV15 to TRBJ2-3, with D tentatively TRBD2 (5 bases). Per germline, CDR1 LNHNV and CDR2 YYDKDF (reference sequence). Trimming removed 5 bases at V and 2 bases at J, with 14 bases between. The CDR3 is 15 amino acids. The CDR3 DNA sequence: TGTGCCACCAGCGCGCGGCGCGGGCACACAGATACGCAGTATTTT. It encodes CATSARRGHTDTQYF.

The chain uses TRBV6-2 or TRBV6-3 and TRBJ2-7, with TRBD2 matching 7 bases. J was trimmed by 5 bases and V by 5 bases; bases with no gene match: 12. Germline lookup yields CDR1 MNHEY and CDR2 SVGEGT. The CDR3 contains 15 residues. DNA for the CDR3: TGTGCCAGCAGTCCCATTAGGCGGGAGCGGAACGAGCAGTACTTC. Residues: CASSPIRRERNEQYF.

The chain is built from TRBV7-2 and TRBJ1-5, with D perhaps matching TRBD1 (5 bases). In germline, CDR1 is SGHTA, CDR2 FQGNSA. The CDR3 extends over 16 amino acids. V was clipped by 7 bases and J by 9 bases, with 25 bases between them. CDR3 loop: CASTLEAGLSLGPQHF. The CDR3 DNA follows: TGTGCCAGCACCCTCGAGGCGGGACTCTCGCTTGGGCCCCAGCATTTT.

The chain links TRBV30 to TRBJ2-3; TRBD1 matches 11 bases. The CDR3 sequence is 15 residues long. Germline CDR1 GTSNPN, CDR2 SVGIG (reference sequence). After removal of 3 bases from V and 2 bases from J, the junction contained 4 bases not matched to a gene. CDR3 amino acids: CAWSEGQGVTDTQYF. The CDR3 nucleotides are TGTGCCTGGAGCGAGGGACAGGGGGTCACAGATACGCAGTATTTT.

This clonotype was counted once. The chain is built from TRBV10-3 and TRBJ2-5; possibly TRBD2 for D (6 bases). Germline CDR1 ENHRY, CDR2 SYGVKD. V shed 5 bases and J shed 1 base, with 14 bases lying between them. This CDR3 is built from 15 residues. CDR3 DNA sequence: TGTGCCATCAGTAGAAGTGGCGGGACCCAAGAGACCCAGTACTTC. Protein product: CAISRSGGTQETQYF.

This chain joins TRBV10-2 and TRBJ2-3; maybe TRBD2 (5 bases). The V gene lost 3 bases and the J gene lost 0 bases, with 10 bases spanning the gap. The length of the CDR3 is 15 residues. The germline gives CDR1 WSHSY, CDR2 SAAADI. The CDR3 reads CASSDERSSTDTQYF. Here the CDR3 DNA reads TGCGCCAGCAGTGACGAGCGGAGCAGCACAGATACGCAGTATTTT.

The chain links TRBV18 to TRBJ2-7; D is perhaps TRBD2 (5 bases). Germline assignment: CDR1 KGHSH and CDR2 LQKENI. The CDR3 consists of 13 residues. Trimming took 0 bases from V and 3 from J, leaving 6 bases between them. CDR3 protein: CASSPPGGYEQYF. The CDR3 nucleotides read TGTGCCAGCTCACCACCTGGAGGCTACGAGCAGTACTTC.

This sequence joins TRBV4-3 and TRBJ2-1, with D possibly matching TRBD2 (6 bases). This CDR3 comprises 15 residues. Germline values: CDR1 LGHNA, CDR2 YSLEER. V lost 2 bases, J lost 3 bases, and 11 bases lay in between. DNA of the CDR3: TGCGCCAGCAGCCAAAGGACTACCGACTACAATGAGCAGTTCTTC. This sequence encodes CASSQRTTDYNEQFF.

The V call is TRBV4-1, the J call TRBJ2-5; the D gene is possibly TRBD1 (5 bases). Germline CDR1 is MGHRA and CDR2 is YSYEKL. Trimming left V 0 bases short and J 7 bases short, with 27 bases between. This CDR3 region has 19 residues. The CDR3, as DNA: TGCGCCAGCAGCCAAGATCCTTTTCTCTCCTCCGACAGCCCAGCGACCCAGTACTTC. This sequence encodes CASSQDPFLSSDSPATQYF.

The chain employs TRBV13 and TRBJ2-1; 13 nucleotides agree with TRBD2. CDR3 size: 16 residues. Germline CDR1 PRHDT, CDR2 FYEKMQ (reference sequence). V shed 4 bases, J shed 8 bases, and the junction held 8 bases outside the gene matches. The CDR3 DNA follows: TGTGCCAGCAGCTCTACTAGCGGGAGGGCCGGTGATGAGCAGTTCTTC. Its protein is CASSSTSGRAGDEQFF.

In its sample, this clonotype was seen once. The chain carries TRBV6-6 and TRBJ1-2; possible D gene TRBD1, 5 bases. V lost 2 bases, J lost 8 bases, and 15 bases lay in between. The CDR3 length is 14 residues. Germline assignment: CDR1 MNHNY and CDR2 SVGAGI (reference sequence). This chain's CDR3 is CASSYDRDLSGYTF. The CDR3 nucleotides are TGTGCCAGCAGTTACGATCGGGACCTTTCGGGCTACACCTTC.

CDR3 bases: TGCAGTGCTAGCCTGGGAGGTTTCGACACTGAAGCTTTCTTT. This sequence encodes CSASLGGFDTEAFF. The rearrangement joins TRBV20-1 to TRBJ1-1; no clear D gene. Germline CDR1 is DFQATT and CDR2 is SNEGSKA (reference sequence). The V end lost 3 bases, the J end lost 3 bases, and 14 bases lay between the germline ends. The CDR3 is 14 residues long.

V is TRBV6-2 or TRBV6-3 and J is TRBJ2-3, with D hard to call. The ends were cut back, 2 bases at V and 2 bases at J, with 8 bases in the middle. CDR1 and CDR2 from the germline V gene are MNHEY and SVGEGT. The CDR3 totals 14 residues. The CDR3 DNA reads as TGTGCCAGCAGTTACGGAAAGGCCACAGATACGCAGTATTTT. Amino acid sequence: CASSYGKATDTQYF.

The CDR3 DNA sequence: TGTGCCAGCACCAGGGGACTAGCGGAACAAGAGACCCAGTACTTC. This gives the protein CASTRGLAEQETQYF. The chain recombines TRBV6-5 with TRBJ2-5; 11 positions match TRBD2. J lost 2 bases, V lost 7 bases, and 6 bases had no gene match. Germline V CDR1 and CDR2: MNHEY, SVGAGI. CDR3 length equals 15 residues.

The chain has TRBV14 and TRBJ1-2, with a weak D call TRBD1 (5 bases). Germline CDR1 is SGHDN and CDR2 is FVKESK. V lost 0 bases and J lost 0, with 8 bases in between. The CDR3 contains 15 residues. DNA of the CDR3: TGTGCCAGCAGCCAAGATCAGGGAGCTAACTATGGCTACACCTTC. It codes for CASSQDQGANYGYTF.

V gene TRBV3-1 combines with J gene TRBJ2-5, with D maybe TRBD2 (5 bases). Germline V gene sequence: CDR1 LGHDT, CDR2 YNNKEL (reference sequence). V lost 0 bases and J 5 bases, leaving 19 bases between the germline ends. The CDR3 is 17 residues long. CDR3 residues: CASSQEFTGDSRETQYF. DNA of the CDR3: TGTGCCAGCAGCCAAGAGTTTACCGGGGATTCTCGGGAGACCCAGTACTTC.